These 18 T cell receptor beta chains came from one sample sequenced in a study of cytomegalovirus exposure and HLA in healthy donors. PCR amplification relied on 60 Vbeta primers (plus 13 Jbeta primers). Here immunoSEQ multiplex PCR was the method, and the copy in TCRdb shows in-frame clones only, minus some. The sample has tens of thousands of clones; the top ten hold 9% to 15%. Sequenced input: PBMCs. These receptors came from a woman in her sixties in good health and CMV-seropositive.

The chain couples TRBV6-5 to TRBJ2-7; 9 nucleotides agree with TRBD2. The trim removed 5 bases at V and 4 bases at J, leaving 9 bases unmatched. In germline, CDR1 is MNHEY, CDR2 SVGAGI. CDR3 size: 15 residues. CDR3 loop: CASSLPGTSFYEQYF. CDR3 DNA sequence: TGTGCCAGCAGTCTACCCGGGACTAGCTTTTACGAGCAGTACTTC.

In DNA form, the CDR3 reads TGCGCCAGCAGCTTGGCGGGACAGGCCAACTACGAGCAGTACTTC. Translated, it gives CASSLAGQANYEQYF. J is TRBJ2-7 and V is TRBV5-1; 8 nucleotides line up with TRBD1. This CDR3 contains 15 residues. Trimming cost V 0 bases and J 3 bases; bases outside gene matches: 5. Per the germline V gene, CDR1 is SGHRS and CDR2 is YFSETQ.

The genes are TRBV11-3 and TRBJ1-2; 9 bases are shared with TRBD1. The V gene end was trimmed by 5 bases and the J gene end by 8 bases; junction bases not matched to a gene: 6. This CDR3 comprises 13 residues. Germline CDR1 SGHNT, CDR2 YENEEA. CDR3: CASSRGQGEGYTF. DNA for the CDR3: TGTGCCAGCAGCAGGGGACAGGGAGAAGGCTACACCTTC.

This chain joins TRBV19 and TRBJ1-2, with D unresolved. Per the germline V gene, CDR1 is LNHDA and CDR2 is SQIVND (reference sequence). V shed 6 bases and J shed 4 bases, with 15 bases lying between them. There are 14 residues in the CDR3. Here the CDR3 DNA reads TGTGCCAGTAGATTCCACCCCGCAGTCTATGGCTACACCTTC. This translates into CASRFHPAVYGYTF.

The gene calls are TRBV19 and TRBJ1-2; D may be TRBD1 (6 bases). The V gene's germline CDR1 is LNHDA and CDR2 SQIVND (reference sequence). V was cut by 10 bases and J by 1 base, with 16 bases left in between. This CDR3 is 14 amino acids long. The CDR3 protein is CATYDRLSNYGYTF. As DNA, the CDR3 is TGTGCCACCTACGACAGGTTGAGTAACTATGGCTACACCTTC.

This chain links TRBV19 with TRBJ2-2; TRBD1 matches 8 bases. The germline V gene has CDR1 LNHDA and CDR2 SQIVND (reference sequence). Unmatched junction bases numbered 6, after V lost 5 bases and J lost 1 base. The CDR3 contains 16 residues. CDR3 sequence (DNA): TGTGCCAGTAGTCCCTGGGGGACAGGGAACACCGGGGAGCTGTTTTTT. Its translation is CASSPWGTGNTGELFF.

The chain is built from TRBV9 and TRBJ2-7; 10 bases are a match to TRBD1. The germline CDR1 and CDR2 sequences are SGDLS and YYNGEE. V trimming: 3 bases; J trimming: 2 bases; junction bases outside the gene matches: 5. This CDR3 is 15 amino acids long. This CDR3 is CASSAGTGVPYEQYF. The CDR3 nucleotides are TGTGCCAGCAGCGCCGGGACAGGGGTCCCCTACGAGCAGTACTTC.

The chain links TRBV5-6 to TRBJ1-2; 7 bases match TRBD1. V was pared by 3 bases and J by 7 bases, with 12 bases of the junction left unmatched. The CDR3 covers 15 residues. The germline V gene encodes CDR1 SGHDT and CDR2 YYEEEE. The CDR3 is CASSSPGGGGGGYTF. The CDR3 bases are TGTGCCAGCAGCTCTCCAGGGGGAGGTGGTGGTGGCTACACCTTC.

The V gene is TRBV29-1, the J gene TRBJ1-4, with TRBD1 matching over 10 bases. Germline V gene lookup returns CDR1 SQVTM and CDR2 ANQGSEA. The trim removed 5 bases at V and 0 bases at J, leaving 3 bases unmatched. The CDR3 extends over 15 amino acids. The CDR3 sequence is CSVRDRGATNEKLFF. CDR3 DNA sequence: TGCAGCGTTCGGGACAGGGGAGCAACTAATGAAAAACTGTTTTTT.

This rearrangement joins TRBV15 to TRBJ1-2; TRBD1 matches at 8 bases. Germline V gene sequence: CDR1 LNHNV, CDR2 YYDKDF (reference sequence). There are 18 residues in the CDR3. The V and J ends lost 0 bases and 3 bases, in that order; junction bases with no gene match: 12. The CDR3: CATSRDRGRGRGDYGYTF. The CDR3 coding sequence is TGTGCCACCAGCAGAGATCGGGGCAGGGGGCGAGGGGACTATGGCTACACCTTC.

The chain is built from TRBV27 and TRBJ1-2, with D unresolved. The CDR3 loop spans 15 amino acids. V lost 3 bases, J lost 4 bases, and 15 bases lay in between. Germline V gene sequence: CDR1 MNHEY, CDR2 SMNVEV (reference sequence). The CDR3 protein is CASSFSGFSPYGYTF. CDR3 in DNA: TGTGCCAGCAGTTTCAGTGGCTTCTCCCCCTATGGCTACACCTTC.

The V gene is TRBV7-9, the J gene TRBJ1-1, with 9 bases lining up with TRBD1. After removal of 0 bases from V and 7 bases from J, the junction contained 6 bases not matched to a gene. Germline-derived CDR1 and CDR2 are SEHNR and FQNEAQ (reference sequence). The CDR3 contains 15 residues. CDR3 sequence (DNA): TGTGCCAGCAGCTTAGCATCGGGACAGGGCGGTGAAGCTTTCTTT. The encoded protein is CASSLASGQGGEAFF.

The chain joins TRBV7-6 to TRBJ2-1; possibly TRBD2 for D (6 bases). V was cut by 5 bases and J by 7 bases, with 12 bases left in between. Germline loops: CDR1 SGHVS, CDR2 FNYEAQ. The CDR3 runs 13 residues. The CDR3 region has the DNA TGTGCCAGCAGCCGAGGAGGGGCAAATGAGCAGTTCTTC. Its protein product is CASSRGGANEQFF.

The V and J genes are TRBV19 and TRBJ2-3, with 7 bases aligning to TRBD1. After removal of 9 bases from V and 5 bases from J, the junction contained 11 bases not matched to a gene. CDR1 and CDR2 (germline): LNHDA, SQIVND (reference sequence). The CDR3 runs to 14 residues. The DNA for the CDR3 is TGTGCCAGCGAGACAGGGTCCGGAGGAGATACGCAGTATTTT. Translated, it gives CASETGSGGDTQYF.

The chain links TRBV6-5 to TRBJ2-3, with D tentatively TRBD2 (5 bases). From germline, CDR1 is MNHEY and CDR2 SVGAGI. CDR3 size: 14 residues. Between the trimmed V and J ends, which lost 4 bases and 2 bases, there was a span of 10 bases. The CDR3 DNA is TGTGCCAGCAGTTTCCGGGGAACCACAGATACGCAGTATTTT. Its translation: CASSFRGTTDTQYF.

The chain links TRBV5-4 to TRBJ2-7; D remains unclear. V dropped 2 bases and J dropped 7 bases, with 10 bases sitting between them. CDR3 length: 12 residues. Germline CDR1 is SGHNT and CDR2 is YYREEE (reference sequence). For the CDR3, the DNA is TGTGCCAGCAGCTTAGTTAGCTCTGAGCAGTACTTC. This codes for CASSLVSSEQYF.

This chain links TRBV7-9 with TRBJ1-4, with a possible D match to TRBD1 (6 bases). Germline V CDR1 and CDR2: SEHNR, FQNEAQ (reference sequence). V was clipped by 4 bases and J by 4 bases, with 13 bases between them. CDR3 length: 15 amino acids. The CDR3: CASSSGQWVNEKLFF. The CDR3 DNA sequence: TGTGCCAGCAGCTCCGGACAGTGGGTTAATGAAAAACTGTTTTTT.

The chain uses TRBV11-2 and TRBJ2-7; the match to TRBD2 covers 7 bases. The germline CDR1 and CDR2 sequences are SGHAT and FQNNGV. There are 15 residues in the CDR3. V dropped 0 bases and J dropped 3; count of bases not matched to a gene: 5. The CDR3 here is CASSLDVGGGYEQYF. CDR3 in DNA: TGTGCCAGCAGCTTAGACGTGGGCGGGGGCTACGAGCAGTACTTC.